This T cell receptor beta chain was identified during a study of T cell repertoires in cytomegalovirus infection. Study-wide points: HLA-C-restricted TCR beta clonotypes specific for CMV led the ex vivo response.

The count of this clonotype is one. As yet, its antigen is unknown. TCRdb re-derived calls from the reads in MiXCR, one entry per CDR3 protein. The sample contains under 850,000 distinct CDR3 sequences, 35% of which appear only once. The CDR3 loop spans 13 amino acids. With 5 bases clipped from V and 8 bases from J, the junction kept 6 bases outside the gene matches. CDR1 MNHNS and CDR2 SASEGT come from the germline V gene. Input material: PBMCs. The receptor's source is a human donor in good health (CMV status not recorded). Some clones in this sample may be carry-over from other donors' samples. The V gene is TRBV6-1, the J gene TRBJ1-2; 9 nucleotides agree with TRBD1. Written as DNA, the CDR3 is TGTGCCAGCAGTCCCTGGGACAGGGAGGGCTACACCTTC. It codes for CASSPWDREGYTF.